Below, one T cell receptor beta chain is given with its context. After extraction with the RNeasy kit, roughly 0.45 to 1 ug of the RNA was reverse transcribed using random hexamers. Each CDR3 protein is one row after TCRdb ran MiXCR on the immunoSEQ multiplex PCR reads. The sample has around 200,000 distinct CDR3 sequences; nearly 97% are singletons. This sample was taken from a study of CD8 T cells in Susac syndrome. Trimming took 3 bases from V and 5 from J, leaving 14 bases between them. The CDR3 is made up of 15 amino acids. CDR1 is SGHDT, CDR2 YYEEEE, per germline. The J gene is TRBJ2-2, the V gene TRBV5-6, with TRBD1 as a possible D gene (5 bases). This receptor was obtained from a human donor with multiple sclerosis. The sequenced sample consisted of CD4+ T cells from PBMCs. CDR3 coding DNA: TGTGCCAGCAGCTGGAGACGGGCAGGGACCGGGGAGCTGTTTTTT. Amino acid sequence: CASSWRRAGTGELFF.